This record concerns one TCR beta chain sequence. The CDR3 has 16 residues. In germline, CDR1 is MNHEY, CDR2 SVGEGT. With 5 bases removed from V and 4 bases from J, the gap between germline ends came to 17 bases. This specimen belongs to a study of blood T cell repertoires in COVID-19. Looking at the study overall: From the United States, Italy and Spain came samples of acute and convalescent COVID-19. T cells, B-cell-depleted T cells, or PBMCs supplied cDNA or gDNA.

Measured with immunoSEQ multiplex PCR; TCRdb has only the in-frame clones, and not every one. Among 60,000 to 70,000 clones listed, roughly 74% were seen once. The chain uses TRBV6-2 or TRBV6-3 and TRBJ2-2; a possible D gene is TRBD2 (6 bases). Sequenced material: peripheral blood. The sequence derives from an elderly woman with acute or convalescent COVID-19. CDR3 coding DNA: TGTGCCAGCAGTACTTCCAGGATCGGGGGCACCGGGGAGCTGTTTTTT. Amino acids: CASSTSRIGGTGELFF.